The sequence of this T cell receptor beta chain was determined in a study of cytomegalovirus exposure and HLA in healthy donors. This clone has a handful of counts. The PCR ran on 60 Vbeta and 13 Jbeta primers. Sequenced by immunoSEQ multiplex PCR; TCRdb stores in-frame clones only, minus some. This sample carries 170,000 or so clones, under 80% of them seen once, and the ten largest clones take approximately 1.5%. The CDR3 length is 13 residues. The V gene lost 11 bases and the J gene lost 4 bases, with 17 bases spanning the gap. Per the germline V gene, CDR1 is LNHDA and CDR2 is SQIVND (reference sequence).

The TCR sequence derives from a woman aged 25 to 39 in good health and CMV-seronegative. V gene TRBV19 combines with J gene TRBJ1-1; tentatively, D is TRBD1 (6 bases). Sequencing was performed on PBMCs. The CDR3 sequence is CAGSLTGGTEAFF. CDR3 DNA: TGTGCCGGATCTTTGACAGGTGGCACTGAAGCTTTCTTT.